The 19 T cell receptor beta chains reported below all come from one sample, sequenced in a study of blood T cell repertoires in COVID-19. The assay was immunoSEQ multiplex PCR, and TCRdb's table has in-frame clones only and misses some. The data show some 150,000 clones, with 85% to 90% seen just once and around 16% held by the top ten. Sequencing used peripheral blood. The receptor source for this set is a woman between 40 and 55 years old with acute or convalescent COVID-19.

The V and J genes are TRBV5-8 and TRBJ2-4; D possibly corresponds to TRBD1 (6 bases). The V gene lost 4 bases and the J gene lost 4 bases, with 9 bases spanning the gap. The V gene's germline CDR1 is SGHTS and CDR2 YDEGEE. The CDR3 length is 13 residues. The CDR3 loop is CASSRGQKNIQYF. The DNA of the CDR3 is TGTGCCAGCAGCCGAGGACAGAAAAACATTCAGTACTTC.

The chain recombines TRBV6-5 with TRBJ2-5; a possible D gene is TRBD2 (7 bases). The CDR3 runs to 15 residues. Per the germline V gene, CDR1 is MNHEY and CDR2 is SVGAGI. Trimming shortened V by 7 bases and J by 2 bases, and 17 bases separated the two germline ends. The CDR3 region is CASNPFGRGQETQYF. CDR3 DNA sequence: TGTGCCAGCAATCCATTTGGGAGGGGGCAAGAGACCCAGTACTTC.

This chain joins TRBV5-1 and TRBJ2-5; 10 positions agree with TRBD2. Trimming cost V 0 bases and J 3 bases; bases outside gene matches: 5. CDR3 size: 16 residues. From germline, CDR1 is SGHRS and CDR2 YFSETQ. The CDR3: CASSLAPSGREETQYF. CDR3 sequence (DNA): TGCGCCAGCAGCTTGGCGCCTAGCGGGAGAGAAGAGACCCAGTACTTC. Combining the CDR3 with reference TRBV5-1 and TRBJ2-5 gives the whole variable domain KAGVTQTPRYLIKTRGQQVTLSCSPISGHRSVSWYQQTPGQGLQFLFEYFSETQRNKGNFPGRFSGRQFSNSRSEMNVSTLELGDSALYLCASSLAPSGREETQYFGPGTRLLVL.

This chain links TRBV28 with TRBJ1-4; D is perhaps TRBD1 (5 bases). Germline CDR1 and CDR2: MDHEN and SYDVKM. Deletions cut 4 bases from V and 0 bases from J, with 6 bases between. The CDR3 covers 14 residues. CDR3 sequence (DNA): TGTGCCAGCAGTTGGACACCAACTAATGAAAAACTGTTTTTT. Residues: CASSWTPTNEKLFF.

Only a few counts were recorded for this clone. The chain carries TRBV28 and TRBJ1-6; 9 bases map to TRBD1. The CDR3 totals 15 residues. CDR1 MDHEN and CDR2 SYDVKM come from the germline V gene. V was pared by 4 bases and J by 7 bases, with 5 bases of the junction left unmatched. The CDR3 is CASSYPGTGNSPLHF. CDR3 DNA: TGTGCCAGCAGTTATCCCGGGACAGGGAATTCACCCCTCCACTTT.

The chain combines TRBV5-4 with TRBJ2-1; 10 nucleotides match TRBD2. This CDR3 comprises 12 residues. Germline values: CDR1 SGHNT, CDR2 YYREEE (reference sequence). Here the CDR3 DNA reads TGTGGCGTGACTAGCGGGTTTGGTGAGCAGTTCTTC. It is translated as CGVTSGFGEQFF.

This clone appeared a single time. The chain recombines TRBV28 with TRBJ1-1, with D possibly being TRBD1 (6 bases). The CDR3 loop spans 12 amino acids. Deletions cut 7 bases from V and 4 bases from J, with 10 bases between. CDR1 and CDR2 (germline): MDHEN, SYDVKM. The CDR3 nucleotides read TGTGCCAGCACAATACAGGGCACTGAAGCTTTCTTT. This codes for CASTIQGTEAFF.

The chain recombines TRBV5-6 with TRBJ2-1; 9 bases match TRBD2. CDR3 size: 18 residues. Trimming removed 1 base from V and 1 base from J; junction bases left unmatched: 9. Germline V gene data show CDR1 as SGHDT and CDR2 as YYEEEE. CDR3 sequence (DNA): TGTGCCAGCAGCTTGTTATCCCAGCGGGGGGTATCCTACAATGAGCAGTTCTTC. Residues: CASSLLSQRGVSYNEQFF.

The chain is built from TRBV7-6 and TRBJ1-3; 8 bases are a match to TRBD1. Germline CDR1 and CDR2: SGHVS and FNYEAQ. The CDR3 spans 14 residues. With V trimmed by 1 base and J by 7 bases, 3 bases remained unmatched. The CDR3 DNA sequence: TGTGCCAGCAGCTTAGGGCAGGGGGCGAACACCATATATTTT. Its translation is CASSLGQGANTIYF.

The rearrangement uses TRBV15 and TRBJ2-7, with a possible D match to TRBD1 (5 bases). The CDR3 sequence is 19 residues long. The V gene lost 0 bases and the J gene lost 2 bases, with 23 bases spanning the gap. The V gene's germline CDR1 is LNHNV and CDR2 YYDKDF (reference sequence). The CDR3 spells CATSRDLRTVGQGAYEQYF. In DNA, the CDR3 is TGTGCCACCAGCAGAGATTTACGGACCGTGGGGCAGGGTGCCTACGAGCAGTACTTC. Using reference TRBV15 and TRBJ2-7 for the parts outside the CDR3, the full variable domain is DAMVIQNPRYQVTQFGKPVTLSCSQTLNHNVMYWYQQKSSQAPKLLFHYYDKDFNNEADTPDNFQSRRPNTSFCFLDIRSPGLGDTAMYLCATSRDLRTVGQGAYEQYFGPGTRLTVT.

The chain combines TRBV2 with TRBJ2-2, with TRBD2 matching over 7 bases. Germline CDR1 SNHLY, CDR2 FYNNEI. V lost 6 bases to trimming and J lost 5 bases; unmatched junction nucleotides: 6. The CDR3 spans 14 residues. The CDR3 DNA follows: TGTGCCAGCAGCCCAGGGAGGGCGACCGGGGAGCTGTTTTTT. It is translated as CASSPGRATGELFF.

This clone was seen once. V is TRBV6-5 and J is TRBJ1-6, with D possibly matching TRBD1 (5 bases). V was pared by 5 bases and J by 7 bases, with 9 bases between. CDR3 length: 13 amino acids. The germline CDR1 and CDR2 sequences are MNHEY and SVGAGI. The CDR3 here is CASSQGLNSPLHF. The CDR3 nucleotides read TGTGCCAGCAGTCAGGGTCTGAATTCACCCCTCCACTTT.

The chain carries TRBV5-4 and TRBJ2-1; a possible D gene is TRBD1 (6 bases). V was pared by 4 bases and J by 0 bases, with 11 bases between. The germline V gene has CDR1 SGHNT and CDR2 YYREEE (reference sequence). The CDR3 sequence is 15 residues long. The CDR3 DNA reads TGTGCCAGCAGCAGGGACATTAGCTCCTACAATGAGCAGTTCTTC. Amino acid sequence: CASSRDISSYNEQFF. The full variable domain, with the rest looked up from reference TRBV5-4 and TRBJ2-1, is ETGVTQSPTHLIKTRGQQVTLRCSSQSGHNTVSWYQQALGQGPQFIFQYYREEENGRGNFPPRFSGLQFPNYSSELNVNALELDDSALYLCASSRDISSYNEQFFGPGTRLTVL.

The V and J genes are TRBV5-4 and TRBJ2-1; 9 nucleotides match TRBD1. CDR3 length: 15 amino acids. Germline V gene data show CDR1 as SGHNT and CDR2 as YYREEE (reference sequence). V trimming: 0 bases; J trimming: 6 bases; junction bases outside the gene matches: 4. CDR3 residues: CASSLGDRVSNEQFF. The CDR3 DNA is TGTGCCAGCAGCTTGGGGGACAGGGTGAGCAATGAGCAGTTCTTC.

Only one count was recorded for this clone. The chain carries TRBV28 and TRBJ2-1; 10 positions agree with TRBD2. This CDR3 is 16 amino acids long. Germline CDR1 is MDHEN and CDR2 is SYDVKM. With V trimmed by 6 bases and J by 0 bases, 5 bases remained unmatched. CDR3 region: CASRTSGTSSYNEQFF. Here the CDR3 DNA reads TGTGCCAGCAGAACTAGCGGGACTAGCTCCTACAATGAGCAGTTCTTC.

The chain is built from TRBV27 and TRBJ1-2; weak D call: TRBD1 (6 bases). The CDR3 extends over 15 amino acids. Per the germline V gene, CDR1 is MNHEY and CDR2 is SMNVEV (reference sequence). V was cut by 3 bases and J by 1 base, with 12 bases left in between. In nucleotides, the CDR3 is TGTGCCAGCAGTTTCACAAACAGGGTTAACTATGGCTACACCTTC. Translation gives CASSFTNRVNYGYTF.

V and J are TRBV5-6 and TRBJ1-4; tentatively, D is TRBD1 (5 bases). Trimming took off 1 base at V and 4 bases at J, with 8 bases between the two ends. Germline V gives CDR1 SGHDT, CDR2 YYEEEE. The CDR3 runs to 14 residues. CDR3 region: CASSLRDFNEKLFF. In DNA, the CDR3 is TGTGCCAGCAGCTTGAGGGACTTTAATGAAAAACTGTTTTTT.

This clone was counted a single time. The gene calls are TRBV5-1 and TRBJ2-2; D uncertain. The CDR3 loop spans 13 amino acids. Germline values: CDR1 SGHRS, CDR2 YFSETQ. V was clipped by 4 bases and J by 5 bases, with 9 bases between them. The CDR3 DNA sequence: TGCGCCAGCAGCGTCGACATTACCGGGGAGCTGTTTTTT. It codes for CASSVDITGELFF.

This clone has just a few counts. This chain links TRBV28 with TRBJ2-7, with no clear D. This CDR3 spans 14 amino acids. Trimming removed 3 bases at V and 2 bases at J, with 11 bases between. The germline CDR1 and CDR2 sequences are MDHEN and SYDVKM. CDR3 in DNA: TGTGCCAGCAGTTTGAGTACCAGGACCTACGAGCAGTACTTC. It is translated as CASSLSTRTYEQYF.